The clone carrying this T cell receptor beta chain was seen only once. The sample comes from a study of blood T cells in healthy people across ages. Sample-barcoded 5' priming and a J-beta primer mix drove a second PCR of roughly 6 to 12 cycles. The template-switch adaptor was a 5' adaptor with 12 random nucleotides. It tagged each cDNA molecule. MiXCR, run by TCRdb on the 5' RACE reads, gives a single entry per CDR3 protein. Seen here are roughly 1.9 million distinct CDR3 sequences, roughly 43% observed once, and the top ten hold 23%. This CDR3 is 14 amino acids long. The V gene end was trimmed by 7 bases and the J gene end by 2 bases; junction bases not matched to a gene: 3. Germline V CDR1 and CDR2: MNHEY, SMNVEV (reference sequence).

Sequenced material: blood. The TCR originated in a human donor in good health. The V call is TRBV27, the J call TRBJ2-3; 10 bases are a match to TRBD1. This CDR3 is CASMGTGATDTQYF. In DNA, the CDR3 is TGTGCCAGCATGGGGACAGGGGCCACAGATACGCAGTATTTT.